This T cell receptor (beta chain) was sequenced during a study of cytotoxic CD8 clonotypes in ibrutinib-treated CLL. Study background: Collecting the response samples happened after a median about eleven months of treatment, with a range of 6 to 36.

This CDR3 is built from 13 residues. The junction had 2 bases not matched to a gene; V was cut back by 4 bases and J by 6 bases. Germline lookup yields CDR1 SGHNT and CDR2 YYREEE (reference sequence). TCRdb's table, derived via immunoSEQ multiplex PCR, lists solely in-frame clones and lacks some. The table has some 160,000 clones, more than 65% seen once. Study outcomes and limitations: Sustained-remission patients were sampled at one set of times and progressing patients at different ones. Clonality increased with ibrutinib response but returned toward baseline at progression. Few clonotypes were public, and these shrank or held steady under treatment.

In the case of this clone: The antigen is undetermined.

The starting material was PBMCs, obtained after 12 months of ibrutinib treatment. The clonotype comes from a human donor with chronic lymphocytic leukemia. J is TRBJ2-2 and V is TRBV5-4; 8 bases are shared with TRBD2. As DNA, the CDR3 is TGTGCCAGCAGCGGGGGACTAGCCGGGGAGCTGTTTTTT. Its translation: CASSGGLAGELFF.